Below are 5 T cell receptor beta chains sequenced from a single sample in a study of blood T cell repertoires in COVID-19. The method was immunoSEQ multiplex PCR; TCRdb's version includes in-frame clones alone and lacks a portion of them. The sample has under 300,000 clones, roughly four fifths seen once. The material sequenced was peripheral blood. The receptors derive from a woman at least 80 years old with acute or convalescent COVID-19.

The V call is TRBV14, the J call TRBJ2-1; D is perhaps TRBD1 (5 bases). CDR1 is SGHDN and CDR2 is FVKESK in the germline V gene. The CDR3 runs 17 residues. V dropped 0 bases and J dropped 0 bases, with 12 bases sitting between them. The CDR3 spells CASSQEWSRDSYNEQFF. In nucleotides, the CDR3 is TGTGCCAGCAGCCAAGAGTGGTCCAGGGACTCCTACAATGAGCAGTTCTTC.

The chain carries TRBV28 and TRBJ1-1, with 7 bases matching TRBD1. Per the germline V gene, CDR1 is MDHEN and CDR2 is SYDVKM. With V trimmed by 6 bases and J by 0 bases, 7 bases remained unmatched. The CDR3 runs to 15 residues. CDR3 sequence (DNA): TGTGCCAGCAGCCCCCAGGGACAGATGAACACTGAAGCTTTCTTT. Protein product: CASSPQGQMNTEAFF.

The chain is built from TRBV28 and TRBJ2-7, with D perhaps TRBD1 (6 bases). Germline loops: CDR1 MDHEN, CDR2 SYDVKM. Trimming stripped 3 bases from V and 0 bases from J, with 6 bases between. The CDR3 length is 13 residues. In DNA form, the CDR3 reads TGTGCCAGCAGTTTGGACAGCTCCTACGAGCAGTACTTC. Protein product: CASSLDSSYEQYF.

The chain combines TRBV5-4 with TRBJ2-1; 8 nucleotides agree with TRBD2. Germline V gives CDR1 SGHNT, CDR2 YYREEE (reference sequence). CDR3 length equals 17 residues. The V segment lost 0 bases and the J segment 6 bases; nucleotides outside the gene matches: 11. CDR3 sequence: CASSLAAWRGAGNEQFF. CDR3 DNA sequence: TGTGCCAGCAGCTTGGCCGCTTGGCGGGGGGCCGGCAATGAGCAGTTCTTC.

V usage is TRBV5-4 and J usage is TRBJ2-7; D unresolved. The CDR3 spans 12 residues. The germline CDR1 and CDR2 sequences are SGHNT and YYREEE (reference sequence). V was pared by 4 bases and J by 3 bases, with 8 bases between. The CDR3 DNA follows: TGTGCCAGCAGCCGAGACAACTACGAGCAGTACTTC. Its translation is CASSRDNYEQYF.